What follows is one TCR beta chain and its context. Its antigen remains unknown. Sorted-subset replicate PCR reactions were performed with approximately 200 ng DNA, corresponding to roughly 30,000 T cell genomes. The method was immunoSEQ multiplex PCR; TCRdb's version includes in-frame clones alone and lacks a portion of them. Of about 1.1 million clones in the sample, approximately 78% were seen once. Germline CDR1 and CDR2: MNHEY and SMNVEV (reference sequence). The ends lost 6 bases at V and 2 bases at J; junction bases unmatched: 11. The CDR3 is made up of 17 amino acids. Every donor, a Caucasian adult, lived in Nashville, Tennessee. This sample is drawn from a study of shared clonotypes between healthy human individuals. Findings and caveats of the study: Expectations were that clonotype sharing among donors would be affected by sequencing depth. Larger estimated richness was generally seen in naive subsets than in memory subsets.

This chain uses TRBV27 with TRBJ2-2, with 8 bases that match TRBD1. This TCR was sampled from a young man in good health. Some clones in this sample may be carry-over from other donors' samples. The specimen sequenced was memory CD4+ T cells from PBMCs. Subset reported: CD45RA-negative fraction. The DNA of the CDR3 is TGTGCCAGCAGGGAATTGCTGGGACAGGCCAACACCGGGGAGCTGTTTTTT. Its protein product is CASRELLGQANTGELFF.